The clone carrying this T cell receptor beta chain has more than one count but fewer than ten. Its antigen is as yet unknown. This entry comes from a study of human T cells and chemical hapten exposure. Attachment of unique molecular identifiers to individual cDNA molecules was performed in the library. TCRdb analysed the RACE reads with MiXCR anew, one entry per CDR3 protein. The sample consists of roughly 380,000 distinct CDR3 sequences, over 6% of them appearing once. Study outcomes and limitations: In the PT1 data, expanded TCR counts showed a positive correlation with patch test score. With regard to DPC sensitization, TCRs above 1 in 1000 frequency did not change.

Time point of the sample: patch test 2, 6 weeks after DPC sensitization. The treatment is: therapeutic diphenylcyclopropenone sensitization with weekly scalp DPC. Germline V gives CDR1 SNHLY, CDR2 FYNNEI. Trimming shortened V by 3 bases and J by 3 bases, and 24 bases separated the two germline ends. This CDR3 comprises 19 residues. Sequences were derived from whole blood, sampled in connection with sensitization to the hapten diphenylcyclopropenone (DPC). This sequence joins TRBV2 and TRBJ2-4; the D call may be TRBD1 or TRBD2 (6 bases each). This sequence was found in a woman between 18 and 29 years old with alopecia areata. Some clones in this sample may be carry-over from other donors' samples. The CDR3 region is CASSESETGGGYGKNIQYF. The CDR3, as DNA: TGTGCCAGCAGTGAGAGTGAGACAGGTGGAGGGTATGGCAAAAACATTCAGTACTTC.